One sample yielded the 12 T cell receptor beta chains listed below, sequenced in a study of OX40 agonist ivuxolimab in advanced cancers. Sequenced by immunoSEQ multiplex PCR; TCRdb stores in-frame clones only, minus some. The sample lists about 120,000 clones, around 91% occurring once. This specimen was CD4+ or CD8+ T cells sorted from blood, taken in a trial of the OX40 agonist ivuxolimab. These receptors were taken from an adult with an advanced solid tumor such as melanoma, head and neck, liver or kidney cancer.

The rearrangement uses TRBV5-3 and TRBJ2-7; 7 nucleotides line up with TRBD2. TRBV5-3 is given ORF status, its function remaining uncertain. The CDR3 runs to 13 residues. Germline trimming cut 0 bases from V and 7 bases from J; bases unmatched to any gene: 4. The CDR3 reads CARSLDGGGEQYF. The DNA for the CDR3 is TGTGCCAGAAGCTTGGATGGGGGAGGGGAGCAGTACTTC.

The chain employs TRBV2 and TRBJ2-2; 10 nucleotides line up with TRBD2. The V and J ends lost 4 bases and 5 bases, in that order; junction bases with no gene match: 7. Germline CDR1 SNHLY, CDR2 FYNNEI. This CDR3 contains 16 residues. CDR3: CASSARASGGTGELFF. Here the CDR3 DNA reads TGTGCCAGCAGTGCGAGGGCTAGCGGGGGTACCGGGGAGCTGTTTTTT.

The J gene is TRBJ2-5, the V gene TRBV2, with D unresolved. V was pared by 4 bases and J by 2 bases, with 5 bases between. Germline-derived CDR1 and CDR2 are SNHLY and FYNNEI. This CDR3 contains 12 residues. In nucleotides, the CDR3 is TGTGCCAGCAGTGCCCAGCAAGAGACCCAGTACTTC. The encoded protein is CASSAQQETQYF. Supplemented by reference TRBV2 and TRBJ2-5, the full variable domain reads EPEVTQTPSHQVTQMGQEVILRCVPISNHLYFYWYRQILGQKVEFLVSFYNNEISEKSEIFDDQFSVERPDGSNFTLKIRSTKLEDSAMYFCASSAQQETQYFGPGTRLLVL.

The chain uses TRBV19 and TRBJ2-2; 7 nucleotides line up with TRBD2. Germline CDR1 is LNHDA and CDR2 is SQIVND (reference sequence). With V trimmed by 3 bases and J by 7 bases, 8 bases remained unmatched. The CDR3 totals 15 residues. DNA for the CDR3: TGTGCCAGTAGTATTATTACTAGCGTGGGCGGGGAGCTGTTTTTT. Its protein product is CASSIITSVGGELFF.

This clone occurred a few times. This chain joins TRBV18 and TRBJ2-5, with D hard to call. The CDR3 loop spans 13 amino acids. The germline CDR1 and CDR2 sequences are KGHSH and LQKENI. Trimming took 9 bases from V and 1 from J, leaving 12 bases between them. The CDR3 DNA reads as TGTGCCAGTCAACTAAGTCTCCAAGAGACCCAGTACTTC. Translated: CASQLSLQETQYF. The full variable domain, in which reference TRBV18 and TRBJ2-5 provide the parts outside the CDR3, is NAGVMQNPRHLVRRRGQEARLRCSPMKGHSHVYWYRQLPEEGLKFMVYLQKENIIDESGMPKERFSAEFPKEGPSILRIQQVVRGDSAAYFCASQLSLQETQYFGPGTRLLVL.

The chain joins TRBV10-3 to TRBJ2-7; 7 bases fit TRBD1. The CDR3 runs to 15 residues. Per the germline V gene, CDR1 is ENHRY and CDR2 is SYGVKD. V shed 1 base, J shed 7 bases, and the junction held 10 bases outside the gene matches. The CDR3 sequence: CAISEYPGTEGEQYF. For the CDR3, the DNA is TGTGCCATCAGTGAGTACCCCGGGACAGAGGGAGAGCAGTACTTC.

The J gene is TRBJ2-7, the V gene TRBV15, with D possibly TRBD1 on 6 matching bases. There are 14 residues in the CDR3. Germline-derived CDR1 and CDR2 are LNHNV and YYDKDF (reference sequence). Trimming cost V 6 bases and J 1 base, with 13 bases left between them. CDR3 sequence reads: CATSSRDTSYEQYF. The CDR3 DNA follows: TGTGCCACCAGTTCTCGGGACACGTCCTACGAGCAGTACTTC.

V gene TRBV5-6 combines with J gene TRBJ2-7; D gene unclear. The V end lost 4 bases, the J end lost 4 bases, and 6 bases lay between the germline ends. The CDR3 loop spans 11 amino acids. From germline, CDR1 is SGHDT and CDR2 YYEEEE. This CDR3 is CASSTQYEQYF. The CDR3 nucleotides are TGTGCCAGCAGCACCCAGTACGAGCAGTACTTC.

The gene calls are TRBV6-5 and TRBJ1-2, with D uncertain. Germline CDR1 reads MNHEY; CDR2 reads SVGAGI. This CDR3 is built from 11 residues. Trimming removed 2 bases at V and 8 bases at J, with 6 bases between. The CDR3 DNA sequence: TGTGCCAGCAGTTACCAAGGAGGCTACACCTTC. Translating it yields CASSYQGGYTF.

The chain combines TRBV4-3 with TRBJ2-2; 10 nucleotides line up with TRBD1. Germline CDR1 is LGHNA and CDR2 is YSLEER. Trimming cost V 4 bases and J 2 bases; bases outside gene matches: 4. CDR3 length equals 16 residues. CDR3 sequence: CASSLDRGFNTGELFF. CDR3 in DNA: TGCGCCAGCAGCCTGGACAGGGGGTTTAACACCGGGGAGCTGTTTTTT.

This sequence joins TRBV10-2 and TRBJ2-7, with 7 bases fitting TRBD1. The ends lost 3 bases at V and 5 bases at J; junction bases unmatched: 7. CDR1 WSHSY and CDR2 SAAADI come from the germline V gene. The CDR3 is 14 residues long. The CDR3 sequence is CASSEKGGVNEQYF. The DNA of the CDR3 is TGCGCCAGCAGTGAAAAAGGGGGCGTGAACGAGCAGTACTTC.

The chain combines TRBV30 with TRBJ1-2; D call uncertain. V was pared by 4 bases and J by 4 bases, with 13 bases between. Germline CDR1 GTSNPN, CDR2 SVGIG (reference sequence). CDR3 size: 13 residues. The CDR3 region has the DNA TGTGCCTGGACTACGGGCCTAATCTATGGCTACACCTTC. Amino acid sequence: CAWTTGLIYGYTF.